This passage covers 15 T cell receptor beta chains from one sample sequenced in a study of T cells after yellow fever vaccination. TCRdb re-called the 5' RACE reads through MiXCR, storing one row per CDR3 protein. Here the sample spans almost 600,000 distinct CDR3 sequences, less than 15% being singletons. This specimen consisted of PBMCs, obtained on the day of the yellow fever booster vaccination. These receptors were obtained from a man aged 25 to 40 who received the YFV17D yellow fever vaccine.

The rearrangement links TRBV5-1 to TRBJ1-1; D gene ambiguous. Trimming cost V 0 bases and J 11 bases, with 11 bases left between them. The germline CDR1 and CDR2 sequences are SGHRS and YFSETQ. This CDR3 spans 12 amino acids. In DNA form, the CDR3 reads TGCGCCAGCAGCTTGGCCGGCGCCGCCGCTTTCTTT. Amino acid sequence: CASSLAGAAAFF. The full variable domain, with the rest looked up from reference TRBV5-1 and TRBJ1-1, is KAGVTQTPRYLIKTRGQQVTLSCSPISGHRSVSWYQQTPGQGLQFLFEYFSETQRNKGNFPGRFSGRQFSNSRSEMNVSTLELGDSALYLCASSLAGAAAFFGQGTRLTVV.

Concerning this clonotype: At one boundary the junction diverges from the germline segment, which might be a read error. The V and J genes are TRBV7-2 and TRBJ2-5; no clear D. This CDR3 region has 13 residues. Germline V lookup: CDR1 SGHTA, CDR2 FQGNSA. Here the CDR3 reads CASSLEPRETQYF. The CDR3 region has the DNA TGTGCCAGCAGTTTAGAGCCCCGAGAGACCCAGTACTTC. Supplemented by reference TRBV7-2 and TRBJ2-5, the full variable domain reads GAGVSQSPSNKVTEKGKDVELRCDPISGHTALYWYRQSLGQGLEFLIYFQGNSAPDKSGLPSDRFSAERTGGSVSTLTIQRTQQEDSAVYLCASSLEPRETQYFGPGTRLLVL.

There are a few counts of this clonotype. The chain combines TRBV6-2 or TRBV6-3 with TRBJ1-5; a possible D gene is TRBD1 (5 bases). The ends were cut back, 6 bases at V and 5 bases at J, with 11 bases in the middle. CDR1 is MNHEY, CDR2 SVGEGT, per germline. The CDR3 spans 13 residues. In nucleotides, the CDR3 is TGTGCCAGCAGGACCGGGGCCCATCAGCCCCAGCATTTT. Amino acids: CASRTGAHQPQHF.

V and J are TRBV14 and TRBJ1-2, with D maybe TRBD1 (5 bases). V lost 4 bases, J lost 3 bases, and 9 bases lay in between. Looked up from germline, CDR1 is SGHDN and CDR2 is FVKESK. The CDR3 is 13 residues long. The CDR3 coding sequence is TGTGCCAGCAGCCGGGACCGAGACTATGGCTACACCTTC. Protein sequence: CASSRDRDYGYTF.

This clonotype was counted between two and nine times. V usage is TRBV9 and J usage is TRBJ2-5, with 10 nucleotides matching TRBD2. In germline, CDR1 is SGDLS, CDR2 YYNGEE. This CDR3 contains 14 residues. J gave up 4 bases and V 0 bases, and 0 bases lay outside the gene matches. DNA for the CDR3: TGTGCCAGCAGCGTAGGGACTAGCGGAGAGACCCAGTACTTC. Protein product: CASSVGTSGETQYF. Filled out from reference TRBV9 and TRBJ2-5, the complete variable domain reads DSGVTQTPKHLITATGQRVTLRCSPRSGDLSVYWYQQSLDQGLQFLIQYYNGEERAKGNILERFSAQQFPDLHSELNLSSLELGDSALYFCASSVGTSGETQYFGPGTRLLVL.

The chain has TRBV7-2 and TRBJ2-7, with TRBD2 as a possible D gene (6 bases). Between the trimmed V and J ends, which lost 2 bases and 0 bases, there was a span of 14 bases. Germline values: CDR1 SGHTA, CDR2 FQGNSA. The CDR3 covers 16 residues. The CDR3 protein is CASSLLGGVGSYEQYF. CDR3 sequence (DNA): TGTGCCAGCAGCTTATTGGGCGGGGTAGGCTCCTACGAGCAGTACTTC.

In this sample, this clonotype turned up once. This may arise from a read error, as a much more abundant clone is one base away. This chain uses TRBV7-8 with TRBJ2-1; TRBD2 matches at 13 bases. Germline assignment: CDR1 SGHVS and CDR2 FQNEAQ. The V segment lost 8 bases and the J segment 7 bases; nucleotides outside the gene matches: 11. This CDR3 spans 16 amino acids. The DNA of the CDR3 is TGTGCCAGCGGCTCCACCCGGACTAGCGGGAGTAATGAGCAGTTCTTC. Amino acid sequence: CASGSTRTSGSNEQFF.

This clonotype was observed at least ten times. This chain uses TRBV7-2 with TRBJ1-3; D might be TRBD1 (5 bases). V was shortened by 2 bases and J by 0 bases, with 11 bases between the two germline ends. The CDR3 is 16 residues long. CDR1 SGHTA and CDR2 FQGNSA come from the germline V gene. The CDR3 region is CASSLRGTSSGNTIYF. CDR3 nucleotide sequence: TGTGCCAGCAGCTTACGTGGGACCTCCTCTGGAAACACCATATATTTT.

J is TRBJ1-2 and V is TRBV5-5, with a weak D call TRBD1 (5 bases). The CDR3 has 11 amino acids. Germline V gene lookup returns CDR1 SGHKS and CDR2 YYEKEE (reference sequence). V lost 0 bases and J lost 12, with 9 bases in between. CDR3 DNA: TGTGCCAGCAGCTTGGATGGGGGAGACACCTTC. Encoded protein: CASSLDGGDTF.

V usage is TRBV12-3 or TRBV12-4 and J usage is TRBJ2-7; TRBD2 agrees at 9 bases. The CDR3 extends over 14 amino acids. Trimming at V came to 2 bases and at J to 5 bases, leaving 4 bases not matched to a gene. CDR3 coding DNA: TGTGCCAGCAGTTTAAGTAGCGGGAGTCACGAGCAGTACTTC. Protein: CASSLSSGSHEQYF.

This clonotype was counted between two and nine times. CDR3 residues: CASSHTRFYGYTF. In nucleotides, the CDR3 is TGTGCCAGCAGCCACACCAGGTTCTATGGCTACACCTTC. This chain uses TRBV25-1 with TRBJ1-2; D ambiguous. CDR3 length: 13 residues. CDR1 is MGHDK, CDR2 SYGVNS, per germline. Trimming removed 6 bases at V and 4 bases at J, with 12 bases between.

The genes are TRBV20-1 and TRBJ1-1; the D is unclear. The ends were cut back, 0 bases at V and 6 bases at J, with 14 bases in the middle. The CDR3 is 14 residues long. The germline V gene has CDR1 DFQATT and CDR2 SNEGSKA (reference sequence). This chain's CDR3 is CSARDLATHSEAFF. Here the CDR3 DNA reads TGCAGTGCTAGAGATCTAGCCACGCACTCTGAAGCTTTCTTT.

This clonotype has just a few counts. The chain uses TRBV7-8 and TRBJ2-1; 9 bases match TRBD2. V shed 2 bases and J 7 bases; nucleotides not matched to a gene: 9. The CDR3 consists of 16 residues. Germline-derived CDR1 and CDR2 are SGHVS and FQNEAQ. Written as DNA, the CDR3 is TGTGCCAGCAGCTTAACGGTTAGCGGGAGATTGAATGAGCAGTTCTTC. Residues: CASSLTVSGRLNEQFF.

This clonotype has only a few counts. The V and J genes are TRBV6-5 and TRBJ2-1, with D hard to call. This CDR3 spans 12 amino acids. Germline V gene sequence: CDR1 MNHEY, CDR2 SVGAGI. V gave up 6 bases and J gave up 13 bases, with 16 bases separating them. CDR3 bases: TGTGCCAGCAGCCCCACCCTCACTTTTCAGTTCTTC. Amino acids: CASSPTLTFQFF.

The sample holds a few counts of this clonotype. The chain uses TRBV27 and TRBJ2-7; 11 bases are a match to TRBD2. The CDR3 runs 16 residues. Germline CDR1 reads MNHEY; CDR2 reads SMNVEV (reference sequence). Losses at the gene ends were 6 bases for V and 2 bases for J; bases not matched to a gene: 9. CDR3 nucleotides: TGTGCCAGCAGAAGTTTCGGACTAGCGGGCGCCTACGAGCAGTACTTC. It encodes CASRSFGLAGAYEQYF.